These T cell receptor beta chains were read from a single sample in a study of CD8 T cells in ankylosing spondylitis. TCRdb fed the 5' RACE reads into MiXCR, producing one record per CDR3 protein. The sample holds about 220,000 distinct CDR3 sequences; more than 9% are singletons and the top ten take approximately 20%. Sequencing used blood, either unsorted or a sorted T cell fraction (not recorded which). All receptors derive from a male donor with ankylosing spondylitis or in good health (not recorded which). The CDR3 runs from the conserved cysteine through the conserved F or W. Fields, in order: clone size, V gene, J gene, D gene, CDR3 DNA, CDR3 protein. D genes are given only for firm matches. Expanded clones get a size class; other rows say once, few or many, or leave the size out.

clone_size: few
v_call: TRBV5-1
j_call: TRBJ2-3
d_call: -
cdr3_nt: TGCGCCAGCAGCTTGAACCCCGGGGGCGAGAGTGCAGATACGCAGTATTTT
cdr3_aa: CASSLNPGGESADTQYF

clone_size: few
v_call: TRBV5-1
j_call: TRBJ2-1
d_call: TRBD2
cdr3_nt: TGCGCCAGCAGCGGCTCTAGCGGGGGCTACAATGAGCAGTTCTTC
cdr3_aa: CASSGSSGGYNEQFF

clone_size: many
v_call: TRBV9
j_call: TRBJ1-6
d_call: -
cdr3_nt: TGTGCCAGCAGCGTAGATGGAGTCTCACCCCTCCACTTT
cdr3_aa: CASSVDGVSPLHF

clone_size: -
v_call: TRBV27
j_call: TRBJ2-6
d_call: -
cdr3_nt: TGTGCCAGCAGACCAGGGGACTCTGGGGCCAAGGTCCTGACTTTC
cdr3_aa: CASRPGDSGAKVLTF

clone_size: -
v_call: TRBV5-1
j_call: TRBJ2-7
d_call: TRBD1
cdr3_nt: TGCGCCAGCAGCCAGGGACAGGGCGACCAAAACTTC
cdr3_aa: CASSQGQGDQNF

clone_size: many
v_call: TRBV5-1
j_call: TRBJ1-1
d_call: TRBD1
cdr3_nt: TGCGCCAGCAGCCAACGACAGGGGGAGATCGCTGAAGCTTTCTTT
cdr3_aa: CASSQRQGEIAEAFF

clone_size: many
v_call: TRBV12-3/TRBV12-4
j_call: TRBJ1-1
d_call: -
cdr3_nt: TGTGCCAGCAGGGGTACAGGACAGAGTAACACTGAAGCTTTCTTT
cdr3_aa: CASRGTGQSNTEAFF

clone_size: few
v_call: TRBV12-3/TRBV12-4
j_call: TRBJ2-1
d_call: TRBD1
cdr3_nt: TGTGCCAGCAGTCCCCAAACCGACAGGGTCAGTCAGTTCTTC
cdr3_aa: CASSPQTDRVSQFF

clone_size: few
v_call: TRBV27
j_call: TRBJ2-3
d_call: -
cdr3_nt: TGTGCCAGCAGTTTAGGCCGGTCCCGATGGGCCACAGATACGCAGTATTTT
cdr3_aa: CASSLGRSRWATDTQYF

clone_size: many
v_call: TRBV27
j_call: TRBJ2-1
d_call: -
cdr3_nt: TGTGCCAGCAGGACTGACAGGATCAATGAGCAGTTCTTC
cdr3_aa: CASRTDRINEQFF

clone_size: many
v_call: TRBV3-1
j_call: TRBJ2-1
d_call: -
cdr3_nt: TGTGCCAGCAGCCAAGATGAGGGACTGAGCTACAATGAGCAGTTCTTC
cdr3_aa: CASSQDEGLSYNEQFF

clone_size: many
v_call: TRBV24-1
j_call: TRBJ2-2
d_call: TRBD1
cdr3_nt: TGTGCCACCAGTGACCGACAGGGCGAGACCGGGGAGCTGTTTTTT
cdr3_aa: CATSDRQGETGELFF

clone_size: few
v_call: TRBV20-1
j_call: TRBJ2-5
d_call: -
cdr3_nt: TGCAGTGTTTACCCGGGGACTGGCCCTGAAGAGACCCAGTACTTC
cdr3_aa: CSVYPGTGPEETQYF

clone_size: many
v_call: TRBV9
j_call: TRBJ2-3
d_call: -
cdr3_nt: TGTGCCAGCAGCGTAGGGGAGTCAGATACGCAGTATTTT
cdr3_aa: CASSVGESDTQYF

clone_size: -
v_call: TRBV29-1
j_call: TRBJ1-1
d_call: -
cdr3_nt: TGCAGCGTTGTCCTTTACATGAACACTGAAGCTTTCTTT
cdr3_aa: CSVVLYMNTEAFF